What follows is one T cell receptor beta chain and its context. This sample was taken from a study of T cell responses to AZD1222 COVID-19 vaccine. Produced via immunoSEQ multiplex PCR; TCRdb's table is partial and in-frame only. The sample records about 150,000 clones, 90% to 95% being singletons. The sequence was obtained from an adult in good health. The sequencing used peripheral blood, collected on day 0 of AZD1222 vaccination.

CDR3 bases: TGTGCCAGTAGTATAAATGACGCCTCCTACGAGCAGTACTTC. As protein: CASSINDASYEQYF. The rearrangement joins TRBV19 to TRBJ2-7; no definite D call. V shed 2 bases and J shed 0 bases, with 8 bases lying between them. The CDR3 is 14 residues long. Germline V gene data show CDR1 as LNHDA and CDR2 as SQIVND (reference sequence).